Sequencing of this T cell receptor (beta chain) was carried out in a study of glioma-infiltrating T cells after dendritic cell vaccination. In the study overall: Samples are from glioblastoma patients in Phase I and II dendritic cell vaccine trials. Between about 2003 and 2012, patients got autologous tumor lysate-pulsed dendritic cell vaccines.

The repertoire was sequenced with immunoSEQ multiplex PCR; TCRdb's copy has only in-frame clones and lacks some. This repertoire shows roughly 80,000 clones, around 87% found once; its top ten account for about 2.3%. V lost 1 base and J 5 bases, leaving 10 bases between the germline ends. This CDR3 region has 14 residues. Looked up from germline, CDR1 is SGHTA and CDR2 is FQGTGA. Time point specified: after dendritic cell vaccination, including at tumor progression/relapse. Fresh-frozen tumor tissue and more than two years of survival data were available for all. The count of this clone is one. This sequence was found in a human donor with glioblastoma. Sequenced here: blood, sampled after dendritic cell vaccination. The chain has TRBV7-3 and TRBJ2-3; D is ambiguous. The CDR3, as DNA: TGTGCCAGCAGCTTAAATGGGCAGGTAGATACGCAGTATTTT. It is translated as CASSLNGQVDTQYF.